The 29 T cell receptor beta chains listed next were all sequenced from one sample in a study of CD8 T cells in ankylosing spondylitis. TCRdb re-called the 5' RACE reads through MiXCR, storing one row per CDR3 protein. The sample has 160,000 or so distinct CDR3 sequences; approximately 10% are singletons. Sample: blood, either unsorted or a sorted T cell fraction (not recorded which). Receptors originate from a female donor with ankylosing spondylitis or in good health (not recorded which).

The rearrangement joins TRBV20-1 to TRBJ2-1, with no clear D. The V gene's germline CDR1 is DFQATT and CDR2 SNEGSKA (reference sequence). Trimming stripped 0 bases from V and 4 bases from J, with 16 bases between. This CDR3 has 16 residues. This chain's CDR3 is CSARDRGRSAYNEQFF. Written as DNA, the CDR3 is TGCAGTGCTAGAGATCGCGGCCGATCGGCGTACAATGAGCAGTTCTTC.

This clonotype was picked up many times. The V call is TRBV9, the J call TRBJ1-1; D perhaps matches TRBD1 (6 bases). Trimming cost V 2 bases and J 5 bases, with 10 bases left between them. This CDR3 region has 13 residues. In germline, CDR1 is SGDLS, CDR2 YYNGEE. CDR3 nucleotides: TGTGCCAGCAGCGTCGGGGGGCTTACTGAAGCTTTCTTT. It yields the protein CASSVGGLTEAFF. The full variable domain, in which reference TRBV9 and TRBJ1-1 provide the parts outside the CDR3, is DSGVTQTPKHLITATGQRVTLRCSPRSGDLSVYWYQQSLDQGLQFLIQYYNGEERAKGNILERFSAQQFPDLHSELNLSSLELGDSALYFCASSVGGLTEAFFGQGTRLTVV.

In this sample, this clonotype turned up a few times. The chain has TRBV4-1 and TRBJ1-2, with D tentatively TRBD1 (5 bases). Trimming shortened V by 2 bases and J by 3 bases, and 10 bases separated the two germline ends. CDR1 and CDR2 (germline): MGHRA, YSYEKL. The CDR3 runs to 14 residues. CDR3 region: CASSQPWGDYGYTF. CDR3 nucleotide sequence: TGCGCCAGCAGCCAACCGTGGGGGGACTATGGCTACACCTTC.

Only a few counts were recorded for this clonotype. V is TRBV5-6 and J is TRBJ2-1, with D hard to call. The V and J ends lost 4 bases and 3 bases respectively, with 11 bases between them. This CDR3 contains 14 residues. The germline V gene has CDR1 SGHDT and CDR2 YYEEEE. CDR3 amino acids: CASSHWNGYNEQFF. CDR3 coding DNA: TGTGCCAGCAGCCACTGGAACGGCTACAATGAGCAGTTCTTC.

V gene TRBV4-3 combines with J gene TRBJ2-3, with 10 bases fitting TRBD1. The CDR3 covers 17 residues. From germline, CDR1 is LGHNA and CDR2 YSLEER. J lost 10 bases, V lost 0 bases, and 13 bases had no gene match. The DNA of the CDR3 is TGCGCCAGCAGCCAAGAGCCTTGGAGTATCGGGACAGGGGCGCAGTATTTT. Encoded protein: CASSQEPWSIGTGAQYF.

The chain employs TRBV20-1 and TRBJ2-3; D may be TRBD1 (5 bases). CDR1 is DFQATT and CDR2 is SNEGSKA in the germline V gene (reference sequence). The CDR3 covers 17 residues. V was pared by 0 bases and J by 2 bases, with 18 bases between. The CDR3 loop reads CSARDHQDTYLTDTQYF. CDR3 DNA sequence: TGCAGTGCTAGAGATCATCAGGACACGTACCTCACAGATACGCAGTATTTT.

The chain combines TRBV24-1 with TRBJ2-3; D tentatively fits TRBD1 or TRBD2 (5 bases each). Per germline, CDR1 KGHDR and CDR2 SFDVKD. Trimming removed 3 bases at V and 6 bases at J, with 9 bases between. The CDR3 contains 13 residues. Written as DNA, the CDR3 is TGTGCCACCAGTGATGGGACCATTGATACGCAGTATTTT. Translated: CATSDGTIDTQYF.

This clonotype was seen many times. J is TRBJ2-1 and V is TRBV9; D ambiguous. The V gene lost 4 bases and the J gene lost 0 bases, with 11 bases spanning the gap. CDR1 is SGDLS and CDR2 is YYNGEE in the germline V gene. The CDR3 extends over 15 amino acids. CDR3 DNA: TGTGCCAGCAGCCCGGGTCGGAGCTCCTACAATGAGCAGTTCTTC. Translated, it gives CASSPGRSSYNEQFF.

This clonotype was seen only a few times. The chain has TRBV3-1 and TRBJ2-1, with D perhaps TRBD2 (6 bases). In germline, CDR1 is LGHDT, CDR2 YNNKEL (reference sequence). This CDR3 is 19 amino acids long. The germline V and J ends were trimmed by 1 base and 0 bases, with 19 bases remaining between them. The CDR3 protein is CASSQVILATDSSYNEQFF. CDR3 nucleotides: TGTGCCAGCAGCCAAGTCATCCTAGCGACCGATAGCTCCTACAATGAGCAGTTCTTC.

The chain joins TRBV5-1 to TRBJ2-1; D assignment may be TRBD1 or TRBD2 (5 bases each). The ends were cut back, 4 bases at V and 6 bases at J, with 23 bases in the middle. Germline-derived CDR1 and CDR2 are SGHRS and YFSETQ. The CDR3 spans 17 residues. The CDR3 DNA reads as TGCGCCAGCAGCCCGGCGGTCGCACTAGAGGGGATCAATGAGCAGTTCTTC. Amino acid sequence: CASSPAVALEGINEQFF.

This clonotype occurred a few times. This chain's CDR3 is CASSQVRADTQYF. The CDR3 DNA reads as TGCGCCAGCAGCCAAGTTCGGGCAGATACGCAGTATTTT. The V gene is TRBV4-1, the J gene TRBJ2-3; D unclear. The CDR3 has 13 residues. Germline lookup yields CDR1 MGHRA and CDR2 YSYEKL. V was trimmed by 1 base and J by 4 bases, leaving 6 bases between them.

This clonotype was counted a few times. This chain uses TRBV3-1 with TRBJ2-2, with 10 bases matching TRBD2. Trimming at V came to 3 bases and at J to 4 bases, leaving 2 bases not matched to a gene. Germline assignment: CDR1 LGHDT and CDR2 YNNKEL (reference sequence). CDR3 size: 15 residues. CDR3 sequence: CASSQLAGVTGELFF. The DNA of the CDR3 is TGTGCCAGCAGCCAGCTAGCGGGAGTCACCGGGGAGCTGTTTTTT.

The chain carries TRBV9 and TRBJ1-1; no definite D call. This CDR3 comprises 15 residues. Per germline, CDR1 SGDLS and CDR2 YYNGEE. The V end was cut by 2 bases, the J end by 2 bases, with 13 bases between. CDR3 nucleotides: TGTGCCAGCAGCGTTCAACATACTTTAAACACTGAAGCTTTCTTT. Protein sequence: CASSVQHTLNTEAFF.

This clonotype was detected a few times. No DNA is shown, since the ends of the CDR3 on it are uncertain; the CDR3 is the one TCRdb lists. The chain combines TRBV4-3 with TRBJ2-7; the table's D call, TRBD1, has no DNA check behind it. The CDR3 is 19 amino acids long, termini counted. Germline V gene data show CDR1 as LGHNA and CDR2 as YSLEER. The CDR3 spells CASSPRTLREQYFGREQYF.

About this clonotype itself: This sequence may be a read error, since a much larger clone differs from it by one base. The chain links TRBV10-3 to TRBJ2-1, with a tentative D call TRBD2 (5 bases). Germline lookup yields CDR1 ENHRY and CDR2 SYGVKD. Deletions cut 5 bases from V and 3 bases from J, with 14 bases between. The CDR3 spans 15 residues. CDR3 region: CAISFTGINYNEQFF. In nucleotides, the CDR3 is TGTGCCATCAGTTTTACGGGGATCAACTACAATGAGCAGTTCTTC.

The chain has TRBV7-9 and TRBJ1-2; tentative D call: TRBD1 (5 bases). V shed 4 bases and J shed 0 bases, with 12 bases lying between them. The CDR3 runs 15 residues. Germline V lookup: CDR1 SEHNR, CDR2 FQNEAQ (reference sequence). DNA of the CDR3: TGTGCCAGCAGCTCAGGGACCGTGGCTAACTATGGCTACACCTTC. Protein: CASSSGTVANYGYTF.

A remark on this clonotype: A junction end diverges from the germline sequence, so it may reflect a read error. This chain connects TRBV24-1 to TRBJ2-1, with TRBD2 matching 11 bases. The CDR3 length is 18 residues. CDR1 and CDR2 from the germline V gene are KGHDR and SFDVKD. The CDR3 bases are TGTGCCACCAGTGATTGGGGTAGCGGGAGGGCCTGGATTCATGATCAGTTCTTC. This gives the protein CATSDWGSGRAWIHDQFF.

This clonotype has just a few counts. CDR3 protein: CASLLRWGVTGELFF. DNA of the CDR3: TGTGCCAGCCTCCTGAGGTGGGGGGTGACCGGGGAGCTGTTTTTT. The chain recombines TRBV2 with TRBJ2-2; D is possibly TRBD2 (6 bases). The CDR3 is 15 amino acids. Germline V CDR1 and CDR2: SNHLY, FYNNEI. V was cut by 8 bases and J by 5 bases, with 18 bases left in between.

This clonotype was detected ten times or more. V and J are TRBV27 and TRBJ2-1; no definite D call. Trimming left V 1 base short and J 6 bases short, with 4 bases between. This CDR3 is 12 amino acids long. CDR1 is MNHEY, CDR2 SMNVEV, per germline (reference sequence). The CDR3 region is CASSLFPNEQFF. CDR3 coding DNA: TGTGCCAGCAGTTTATTCCCCAATGAGCAGTTCTTC.

This clonotype was seen ten or more times. The chain carries TRBV6-1 and TRBJ2-7, with a weak D call TRBD2 (6 bases). Between the trimmed V and J ends, which lost 5 bases and 4 bases, there was a span of 15 bases. The CDR3 sequence is 14 residues long. Looked up from germline, CDR1 is MNHNS and CDR2 is SASEGT. The CDR3 DNA sequence: TGTGCCAGCAGTCTTCGGGACTCCCGGTACGAGCAGTACTTC. Its protein is CASSLRDSRYEQYF.

This clonotype was observed a handful of times. The chain carries TRBV9 and TRBJ2-1, with 7 nucleotides matching TRBD1. In germline, CDR1 is SGDLS, CDR2 YYNGEE. CDR3 length: 14 residues. J was trimmed by 9 bases and V by 0 bases; bases with no gene match: 6. DNA for the CDR3: TGTGCCAGCAGCGTAGGGGGACAGAGGAGTGAGCAGTTCTTC. Translation: CASSVGGQRSEQFF.

This clonotype came up a few times. The rearrangement joins TRBV11-2 to TRBJ1-1; TRBD1 matches 7 bases. Per germline, CDR1 SGHAT and CDR2 FQNNGV. The CDR3 consists of 15 residues. V gave up 1 base and J gave up 3 bases; unmatched junction bases: 5. Here the CDR3 DNA reads TGTGCCAGCAGCTTAGCGCCAGGGGGATACACTGAAGCTTTCTTT. It translates to CASSLAPGGYTEAFF.

The chain recombines TRBV5-4 with TRBJ2-7; 9 bases fit TRBD2. V gave up 4 bases and J gave up 1 base; unmatched junction bases: 6. The length of the CDR3 is 15 residues. Germline values: CDR1 SGHNT, CDR2 YYREEE (reference sequence). CDR3 amino acids: CASSLLAGVSYEQYF. The CDR3 nucleotides are TGTGCCAGCAGCCTACTAGCGGGTGTTTCCTACGAGCAGTACTTC.

The V gene is TRBV20-1, the J gene TRBJ1-1, with 8 bases aligning to TRBD1. Germline lookup yields CDR1 DFQATT and CDR2 SNEGSKA (reference sequence). CDR3 size: 13 residues. V was pared by 3 bases and J by 1 base, with 1 base of the junction left unmatched. CDR3 coding DNA: TGCAGTGCTAGCGGACAGGGGAACACTGAAGCTTTCTTT. Amino acid sequence: CSASGQGNTEAFF.

This rearrangement joins TRBV6-2 or TRBV6-3 to TRBJ2-1, with TRBD1 as a possible D gene (6 bases). Trimming took off 10 bases at V and 4 bases at J, with 11 bases between the two ends. From germline, CDR1 is MNHEY and CDR2 SVGEGT. The CDR3 has 12 residues. The CDR3 protein is CATEGEYNEQFF. The CDR3 DNA reads as TGTGCCACCGAGGGGGAATACAATGAGCAGTTCTTC.

This clonotype was observed a handful of times. The rearrangement uses TRBV24-1 and TRBJ2-2; 7 bases align to TRBD1. The CDR3 covers 15 residues. V gave up 3 bases and J gave up 6 bases; unmatched junction bases: 6. Germline CDR1 is KGHDR and CDR2 is SFDVKD. CDR3 protein: CATSDPYRGSGELFF. In DNA, the CDR3 is TGTGCCACCAGTGATCCCTACAGGGGCTCCGGGGAGCTGTTTTTT.

The chain joins TRBV11-2 to TRBJ2-7, with TRBD2 identical over 10 bases. With 6 bases clipped from V and 1 base from J, the junction kept 9 bases outside the gene matches. The CDR3 consists of 16 residues. CDR1 is SGHAT, CDR2 FQNNGV, per germline. In DNA, the CDR3 is TGTGCCAGCAGTAAGCCTAGCGGGAGAGGGTCCTACGAGCAGTACTTC. Protein product: CASSKPSGRGSYEQYF.

This sequence joins TRBV25-1 and TRBJ2-1, with 9 nucleotides matching TRBD1. The germline V gene encodes CDR1 MGHDK and CDR2 SYGVNS. The CDR3 length is 17 residues. The V segment lost 4 bases and the J segment 4 bases; nucleotides outside the gene matches: 11. The CDR3 reads CASSGIRWDRVYNEQFF. CDR3 in DNA: TGTGCCAGCAGTGGAATCCGGTGGGACAGGGTTTACAATGAGCAGTTCTTC.

This clonotype was seen repeatedly, ten times or more. The J gene is TRBJ1-1, the V gene TRBV7-9; D gene unclear. This CDR3 has 12 amino acids. Looked up from germline, CDR1 is SEHNR and CDR2 is FQNEAQ (reference sequence). Trimming took off 2 bases at V and 8 bases at J, with 9 bases between the two ends. CDR3 in DNA: TGTGCCAGCAGCTTATCGGCCGCCGAAGCTTTCTTT. This gives the protein CASSLSAAEAFF.